This entry lists 10 T cell receptor beta chains sequenced from one sample in a study of tumor-infiltrating lymphocytes in primary liver carcinoma (TCRdb year 2017). The run used an Illumina HiSeq 2500. A constant-region primer and ProtoScript II reverse transcriptase were used to reverse-transcribe TCRbeta-specific cDNA from roughly 0.55 ug total RNA. Three nested multiplex PCR rounds, following a slightly modified ARM-PCR procedure, were used to build the TCRbeta libraries. Multiplex TRBV1-TRBV30 forward primers and a Cbeta reverse primer were used in the first two PCR rounds, each of which was run for around 10 cycles. TCRdb itself trimmed the public reads at Q25 with fastp, ran MiXCR and retained productive beta chains. Each record represents a unique CDR3 protein, reported with the most common genes and DNA among its rows. For this sample there are fewer than 400,000 distinct CDR3 sequences; approximately 58% appear just once. Over 15% of the sample is held by the ten biggest clonotypes.

RNA from unsorted whole blood was extracted with TRIzol reagent, and germline DNA was obtained with the DNeasy Blood & Tissue kit. Material: peripheral blood. Every receptor here comes from a woman aged 25 to 39 with primary liver carcinoma and hepatitis B virus infection.

A word on this clonotype: A much more abundant neighbour one base away suggests this may be a read error. This likely comes from a read error, as the CDR3 has no conserved phenylalanine or tryptophan at its end. The chain links TRBV6-1 to TRBJ2-3; D is ambiguous. Germline CDR1 and CDR2: MNHNS and SASEGT. The CDR3 has 11 amino acids. V lost 7 bases to trimming and J lost 0 bases, with 2 bases between them. The CDR3 reads CASTSTDTQYS. The CDR3 DNA sequence: TGTGCCAGCACGAGCACAGATACGCAGTATTCT.

This clonotype was detected ten times or more. CDR3 sequence (DNA): TGTGCCAGCAGTTACTCGAGACTAGCCGTTTCCCCGTCGCAGTTCTTC. Its protein is CASSYSRLAVSPSQFF. The rearrangement links TRBV6-6 to TRBJ2-1; TRBD2 matches at 7 bases. This CDR3 comprises 16 residues. The junction had 14 bases not matched to a gene; V was cut back by 0 bases and J by 12 bases. In germline, CDR1 is MNHNY, CDR2 SVGAGI (reference sequence).

This clonotype was observed a few times. The chain combines TRBV29-1 with TRBJ2-3; D possibly corresponds to TRBD1 (5 bases). This CDR3 contains 11 residues. The germline V gene encodes CDR1 SQVTM and CDR2 ANQGSEA. Trimming pared 8 bases from V and 6 bases from J, leaving 12 bases between. The CDR3 spells CSTDTTDTQYF. The CDR3 bases are TGCAGCACGGACACCACTGATACGCAGTATTTT.

CDR3 region: CASSRALTRPQHF. The CDR3 region has the DNA TGTGCCAGCAGTCGGGCCCTGACTCGGCCCCAGCATTTT. The chain couples TRBV28 to TRBJ1-5; no definite D call. Per the germline V gene, CDR1 is MDHEN and CDR2 is SYDVKM. The V gene lost 5 bases and the J gene lost 9 bases, with 14 bases spanning the gap. The CDR3 spans 13 residues.

This clonotype has just a few counts. One end of the junction fails to match germline, which may point to a read error. The chain links TRBV5-6 to TRBJ1-1, with 8 bases matching TRBD1. Germline V gene lookup returns CDR1 SGHDT and CDR2 YYEEEE. The CDR3 has 17 amino acids. The CDR3: CASSRTSRDRKNTETFF. CDR3 nucleotides: TGTGCCAGCAGCCGAACATCCCGGGACAGGAAGAACACTGAAACTTTCTTT.

With regard to this clonotype: Relative to the germline gene, one junction end is altered; a read error may explain this. This chain joins TRBV4-1 and TRBJ2-7; TRBD1 is a possible D gene (6 bases). Germline V lookup: CDR1 MGHRA, CDR2 YSYEKL. The CDR3 sequence is 14 residues long. The CDR3 coding sequence is TGCACCAGCAGCCAGGGGCTATCAATCTACGAGCAGTACTTC. Translated, it gives CTSSQGLSIYEQYF.

In this sample, this clonotype turned up many times. The J gene is TRBJ2-1, the V gene TRBV10-3, with TRBD2 identical over 11 bases. Germline CDR1 ENHRY, CDR2 SYGVKD. J was trimmed by 5 bases and V by 4 bases; bases with no gene match: 7. The CDR3 has 16 residues. In DNA form, the CDR3 reads TGTGCCATCAGTGGCGGAATGACTAGCGGGGACAATGAGCAGTTCTTC. This translates into CAISGGMTSGDNEQFF.

As to this clonotype: Just one base apart from a much larger clone, this may be a read error. V is TRBV6-2 or TRBV6-3 and J is TRBJ2-1, with 12 bases matching TRBD2. Germline loops: CDR1 MNHEY, CDR2 SVGEGT. This CDR3 comprises 16 residues. Trimming cost V 6 bases and J 12 bases; bases outside gene matches: 15. The CDR3 here is CASRPSGRARGYGQFF. The CDR3 DNA follows: TGTGCCAGCAGGCCTAGCGGGAGGGCCCGTGGATATGGGCAGTTCTTC.

This clonotype was detected a few times. The chain couples TRBV28 to TRBJ2-5; 12 bases are a match to TRBD1. Germline V gene lookup returns CDR1 MDHEN and CDR2 SYDVKM. J gave up 3 bases and V 5 bases, and 4 bases lay outside the gene matches. CDR3 length: 15 residues. CDR3 coding DNA: TGTGCCAGCAGTCGGGGACAGGGGGCGGAAGAGACCCAGTACTTC. Translation: CASSRGQGAEETQYF.

This clonotype was counted a few times. The chain combines TRBV9 with TRBJ2-3, with TRBD2 matching 8 bases. The germline gives CDR1 SGDLS, CDR2 YYNGEE. The V segment lost 9 bases and the J segment 3 bases; nucleotides outside the gene matches: 9. The CDR3 has 14 residues. DNA of the CDR3: TGTGCCACTCATAGCGGGATAGGAACAGATACGCAGTATTTT. Amino acid sequence: CATHSGIGTDTQYF.